Listed here is a single T cell receptor (beta chain). Its antigen specificity is not known. No clone much larger than this one lies a single base away; base qualities are absent. This sample was included in a study of shared clonotypes between healthy human individuals (dated by TCRdb to 2020 to 2021). In the study overall: The cohort included three men and a couple of women between 18 and 49 years of age. Per donor, three plates each were used for CD4 naive and CD4 memory, two for CD8 naive, and one for CD8 memory. The study deeply sequenced blood TCR repertoires of about five healthy adults to estimate repertoire size and the extent of clonotype sharing between individuals. Different laboratories and diverse techniques were used to prepare libraries and sequence TCR repertoires, to increase sequencing depth and limit assay-specific biases. Per donor, leukapheresis produced somewhere between about 0.85 and 9.5 billion PBMCs. Findings and caveats that apply to the study as a whole: Compared with non-shared clonotypes, the clonotypes found in all four sorted-subset donors had higher generation probabilities. Around 5% of naive CD4, 3.5% of naive CD8, about 2.5% of memory CD4, and around 0.42% of memory CD8 clonotypes were shared across several donors. Sampling was restricted to blood, and TCR repertoires in tissues likely differ from the TCR repertoires found in blood. The small number of donors limited the genetic and exposure-history diversity represented. Naive subsets generally had larger estimated clonotype richness than memory subsets. Pairwise subsampling indicated that sequencing depth was expected to affect the degree of clonotype sharing among donors. Rarefaction of sorted-subset datasets indicated incomplete sequencing despite the large sequencing depth.

Using the deep immunoSEQ assay, TCR CDR3 regions were amplified from genomic DNA by multiplex PCR. Extracted genomic DNA from each cell subset was spread evenly across all wells of several immunoSEQ 96-well plates, with each plate serving as a replicate. For sorted subsets, about 220 ng of genomic DNA, equivalent to 25,000 to 35,000 T cell genomes, went into each replicate PCR. Purified libraries were quantified with a Qubit 3.0 fluorometer, sized on a Bioanalyzer 2100, and re-quantified with the KAPA Library Quantification kit. Each immunoSEQ 96-well plate was sequenced on its own single-read 150-cycle Illumina NextSeq 550 flow cell. Regarding the original processing steps: Because only junctional sequences without quality scores were contained in the immunoSEQ output, filtering matching that applied to full-length reads could not be performed. To assign V/J genes and CDR3, sequences were annotated against IMGT germline references using PyIR, a Python wrapper for IgBLAST v1.9. Reads were filtered out if the reads had weak V/J assignments (E-value above 1e-6), no CDR3, stop codons, out-of-frame junctions, or ambiguous translated residues. V3J clonotypes were defined as sequences sharing an identical inferred V gene, J gene, and CDR3 amino acid sequence. Percentage overlap between repertoires was calculated by dividing the number of shared unique clonotypes by the size of the smaller repertoire. Three approaches were used to assess repertoire richness: RTK rarefaction, the Chao1 estimator, and Recon v2.1 estimates of unobserved clonotypes. OLGA was used to compute generation probabilities for all TCRbeta clonotypes that the gDNA method yielded from a handful of donors. In TCRdb, the immuneACCESS table is reduced to in-frame sequences with V and J assigned. These tables do not hold every clone; where another copy was compared, an unresolved V gene accounts for under half, and the others remain unexplained. That table is the source of V, J and clone size, and D and trimming were worked out from the DNA. Counted in this sample were over a million clones; about 96% of them appeared once. Jointly, the top ten make up approximately 1.1% of the sample.

Germline trimming: 6 bases from V, 3 bases from J; junction bases outside gene matches: 3. CDR1 and CDR2, per the germline V gene, are SGHRS and YFSETQ. The CDR3 goes from the cysteine to the phenylalanine over 13 residues. The kept DNA is CDR3 alone, 39 bases in frame from the first base. Donors were healthy HIV-negative adults with no recently reported acute infections or vaccinations. Every donor was a Caucasian adult residing in Nashville, Tennessee, USA. CD4+ T cells were enriched through magnetic negative selection, after which naive cells were positively selected on CD45RA and the remaining negative fraction served as the memory subset. After blood collection by leukapheresis, PBMCs were isolated using Ficoll-Histopaque density gradient centrifugation and then cryopreserved in the vapor phase of liquid nitrogen. Analytical flow cytometry was used to check the purity and quantity of every magnetically sorted T cell population. Genomic DNA was isolated from each sorted fraction and quantified by UV absorbance on a Nanodrop 2000c.

Rearrangement joined TRBV5-1 to TRBJ1-1; 9 nucleotides in the junction match TRBD1. The origin of this receptor is a man aged 25-45 years in good health. The specimen was naive CD4+ T cells sorted from blood. The sample's cell subset or site label, decoded: CD45RA+ positively selected. The DNA is TGCGCCAGCACCCGGACAGGGGACACTGAAGCTTTCTTT. This is translated as CASTRTGDTEAFF.